A single T cell receptor (beta chain) is shown here with its context. Its antigen is unknown. The CDR3 contains 17 residues. J was trimmed by 4 bases and V by 5 bases; bases with no gene match: 14. Germline CDR1 reads SGHAT; CDR2 reads FQDESV (reference sequence). This sample is part of a study of OX40 agonist ivuxolimab in advanced cancers. As for the study in general: Patients took ivuxolimab, an agonistic anti-OX40 (CD134) antibody. Cohort: approximately 79% men, mean age approximately 66, aged roughly 23 to 79. Points from the study as a whole: At 0.1 to 3.0 mg/kg and by week 6, CD4+ and CD8+ T cells in the blood had expanded clonally.

Only in-frame clones appear in the TCRdb table, and some are missing; sequencing was by immunoSEQ multiplex PCR. The table has 60,000 to 75,000 clones, approximately 81% seen once. Sequenced here: CD4+ or CD8+ T cells sorted from blood, sampled in a trial of the OX40 agonist ivuxolimab. The receptor's source is an adult with an advanced solid tumor such as melanoma, head and neck, liver or kidney cancer. The chain uses TRBV11-1 and TRBJ2-3; 8 positions agree with TRBD2. This chain's CDR3 is CASSQTVGLGDADTQYF. The CDR3 nucleotides read TGTGCCAGCAGCCAGACTGTGGGACTAGGGGACGCAGATACGCAGTATTTT.